This T cell receptor (beta chain) was captured in a study of human T cells and chemical hapten exposure. Whole-study findings and limits: DPC sensitization produced no change in TCRs with frequency above 1 in 1000. Significantly more large CDR3 similarity clusters arose among expanded TCRs than among controls.

This clonotype occurred a few times. Its antigen is not known. Germline and junction disagree at one end, which may indicate a read error. The CDR3 runs 13 residues. Germline V gene data show CDR1 as SSHAT and CDR2 as FNYEAQ (reference sequence). TCRdb ran MiXCR on the RACE reads and lists one entry per CDR3 protein. The table records 70,000 or so distinct CDR3 sequences, approximately 10% of them present only once. Noted time point: patch test 3, about 24 weeks after DPC sensitization. Treatment defined: therapeutic diphenylcyclopropenone sensitization with weekly scalp DPC. Here the sequenced sample was whole blood, taken in connection with sensitization to the hapten diphenylcyclopropenone (DPC). This receptor was identified in a woman between 45 and 65 years old with alopecia areata. Some clones in this sample may be carry-over from other donors' samples. The V and J genes are TRBV7-7 and TRBJ2-7; 8 bases map to TRBD2. The CDR3 spells CASSPGRVGEQYF. Here the CDR3 DNA reads TGTGCTAGCAGCCCCGGGAGGGTTGGCGAGCAGTACTTC.